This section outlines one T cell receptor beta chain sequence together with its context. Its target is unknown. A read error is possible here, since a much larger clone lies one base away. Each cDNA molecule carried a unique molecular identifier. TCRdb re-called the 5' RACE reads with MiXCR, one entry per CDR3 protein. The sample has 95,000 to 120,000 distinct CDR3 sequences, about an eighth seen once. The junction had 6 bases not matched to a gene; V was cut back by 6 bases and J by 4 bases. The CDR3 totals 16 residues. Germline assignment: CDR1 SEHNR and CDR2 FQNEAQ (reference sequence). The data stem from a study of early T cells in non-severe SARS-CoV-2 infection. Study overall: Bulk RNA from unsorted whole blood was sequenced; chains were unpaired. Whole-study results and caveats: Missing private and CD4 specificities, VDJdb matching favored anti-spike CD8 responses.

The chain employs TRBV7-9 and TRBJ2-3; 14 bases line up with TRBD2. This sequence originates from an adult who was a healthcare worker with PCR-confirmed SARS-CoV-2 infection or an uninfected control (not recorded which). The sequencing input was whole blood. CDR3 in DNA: TGTGCCAGCAGTAAAAGACTAGCGGGAGGGTCAGATACGCAGTATTTT. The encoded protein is CASSKRLAGGSDTQYF.